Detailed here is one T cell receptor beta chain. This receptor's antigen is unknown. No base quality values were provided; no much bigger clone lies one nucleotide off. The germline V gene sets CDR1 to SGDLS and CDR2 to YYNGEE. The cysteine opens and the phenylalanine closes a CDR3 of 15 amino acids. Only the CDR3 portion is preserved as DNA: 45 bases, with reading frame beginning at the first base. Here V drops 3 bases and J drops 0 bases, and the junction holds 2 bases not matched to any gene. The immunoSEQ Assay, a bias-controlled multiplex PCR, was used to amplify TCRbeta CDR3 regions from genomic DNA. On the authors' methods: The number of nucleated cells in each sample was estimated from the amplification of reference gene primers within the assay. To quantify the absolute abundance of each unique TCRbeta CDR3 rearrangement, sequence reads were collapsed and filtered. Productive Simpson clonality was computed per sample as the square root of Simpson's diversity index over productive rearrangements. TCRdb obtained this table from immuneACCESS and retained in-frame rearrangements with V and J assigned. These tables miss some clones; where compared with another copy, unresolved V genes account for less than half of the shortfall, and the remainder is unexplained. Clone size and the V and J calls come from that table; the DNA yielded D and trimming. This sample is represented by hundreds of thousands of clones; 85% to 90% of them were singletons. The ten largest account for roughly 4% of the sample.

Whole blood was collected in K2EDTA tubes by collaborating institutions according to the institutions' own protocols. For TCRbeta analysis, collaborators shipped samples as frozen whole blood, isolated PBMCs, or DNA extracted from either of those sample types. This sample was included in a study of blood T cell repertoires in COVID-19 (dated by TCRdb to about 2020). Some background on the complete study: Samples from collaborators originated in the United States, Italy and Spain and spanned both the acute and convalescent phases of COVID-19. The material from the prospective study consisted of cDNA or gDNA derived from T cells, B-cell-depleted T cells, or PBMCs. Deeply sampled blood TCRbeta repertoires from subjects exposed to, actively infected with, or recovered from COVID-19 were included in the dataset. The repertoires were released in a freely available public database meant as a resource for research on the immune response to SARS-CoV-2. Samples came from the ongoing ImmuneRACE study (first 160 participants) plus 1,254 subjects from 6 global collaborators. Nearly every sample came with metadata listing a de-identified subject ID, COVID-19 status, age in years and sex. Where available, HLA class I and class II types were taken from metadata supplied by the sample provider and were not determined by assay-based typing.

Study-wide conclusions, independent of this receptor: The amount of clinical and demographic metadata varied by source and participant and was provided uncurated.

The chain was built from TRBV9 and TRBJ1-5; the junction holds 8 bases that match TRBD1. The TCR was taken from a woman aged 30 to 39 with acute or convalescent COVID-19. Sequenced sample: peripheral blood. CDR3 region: CASSARGLSNQPQHF. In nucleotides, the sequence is TGTGCCAGCAGCGCCAGGGGGCTTAGCAATCAGCCCCAGCATTTT.